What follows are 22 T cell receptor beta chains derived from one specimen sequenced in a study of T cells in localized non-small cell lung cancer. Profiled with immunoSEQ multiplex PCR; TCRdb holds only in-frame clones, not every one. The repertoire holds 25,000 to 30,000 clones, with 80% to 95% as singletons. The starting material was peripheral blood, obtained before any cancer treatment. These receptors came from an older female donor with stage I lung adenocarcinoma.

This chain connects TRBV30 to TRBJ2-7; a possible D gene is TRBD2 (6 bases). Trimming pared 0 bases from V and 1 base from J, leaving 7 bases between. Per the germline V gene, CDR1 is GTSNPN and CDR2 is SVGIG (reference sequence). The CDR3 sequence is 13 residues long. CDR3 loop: CAWSVGGSYEQYF. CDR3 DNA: TGTGCCTGGAGTGTCGGAGGGTCCTACGAGCAGTACTTC.

The CDR3 nucleotides read TGTGCCAGCAGCTTACTAATTGGTTTGGGTGTGGTTGAGCAGTTCTTC. Translated, it gives CASSLLIGLGVVEQFF. This chain joins TRBV7-9 and TRBJ2-1; unclear D gene. Trimming stripped 2 bases from V and 9 bases from J, with 20 bases between. The V gene's germline CDR1 is SEHNR and CDR2 FQNEAQ (reference sequence). The CDR3 spans 16 residues.

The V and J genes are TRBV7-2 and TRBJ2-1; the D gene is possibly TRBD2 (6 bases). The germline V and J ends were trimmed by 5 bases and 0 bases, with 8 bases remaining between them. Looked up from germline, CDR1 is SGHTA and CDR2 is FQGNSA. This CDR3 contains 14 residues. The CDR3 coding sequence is TGTGCCAGCAGCCGGGACTCCTCCTACAATGAGCAGTTCTTC. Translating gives CASSRDSSYNEQFF.

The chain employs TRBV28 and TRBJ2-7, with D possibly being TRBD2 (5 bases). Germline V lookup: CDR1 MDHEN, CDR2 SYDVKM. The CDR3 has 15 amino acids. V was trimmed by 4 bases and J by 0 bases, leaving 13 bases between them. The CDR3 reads CASSSRTPDSYEQYF. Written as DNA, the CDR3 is TGTGCCAGCAGTTCCCGGACTCCAGACTCCTACGAGCAGTACTTC.

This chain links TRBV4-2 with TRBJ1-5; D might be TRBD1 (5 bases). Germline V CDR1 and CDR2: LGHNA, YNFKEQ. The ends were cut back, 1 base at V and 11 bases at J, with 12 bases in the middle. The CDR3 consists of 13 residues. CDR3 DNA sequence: TGTGCCAGCAGCCAAGGGGAAGGGGTGACCCAGCATTTT. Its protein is CASSQGEGVTQHF.

CDR3 DNA: TGCGCCAGCAGCTTGGGTCAGGCTAGCACAGATACGCAGTATTTT. This sequence encodes CASSLGQASTDTQYF. The V gene is TRBV5-1, the J gene TRBJ2-3, with D hard to call. The ends were cut back, 0 bases at V and 0 bases at J, with 8 bases in the middle. The CDR3 is made up of 15 amino acids. Germline V gene data show CDR1 as SGHRS and CDR2 as YFSETQ.

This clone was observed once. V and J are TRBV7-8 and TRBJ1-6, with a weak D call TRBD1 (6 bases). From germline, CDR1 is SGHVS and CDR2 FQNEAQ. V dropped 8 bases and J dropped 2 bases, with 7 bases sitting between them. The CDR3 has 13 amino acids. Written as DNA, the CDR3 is TGTGCCAGCCAGGGGACCTATAATTCACCCCTCCACTTT. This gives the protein CASQGTYNSPLHF.

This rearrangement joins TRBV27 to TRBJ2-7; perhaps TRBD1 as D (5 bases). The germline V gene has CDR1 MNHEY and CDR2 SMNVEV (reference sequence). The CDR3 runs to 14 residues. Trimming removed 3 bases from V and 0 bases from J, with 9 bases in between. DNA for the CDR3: TGTGCCAGCAGTTTCTCTGACAGCTCCTACGAGCAGTACTTC. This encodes CASSFSDSSYEQYF.

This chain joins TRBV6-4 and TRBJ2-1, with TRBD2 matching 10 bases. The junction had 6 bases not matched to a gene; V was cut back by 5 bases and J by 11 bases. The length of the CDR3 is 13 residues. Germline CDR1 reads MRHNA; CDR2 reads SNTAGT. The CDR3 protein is CASSYSGRKQQFF. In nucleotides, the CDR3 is TGTGCCAGCAGTTATAGCGGGAGGAAGCAGCAGTTCTTC.

DNA of the CDR3: TGTGCCTGGAGTGTACCAGCCAGCTCCTCTGGAAACACCATATATTTT. Amino acids: CAWSVPASSSGNTIYF. This chain connects TRBV30 to TRBJ1-3, with D uncertain. This CDR3 contains 16 residues. V dropped 0 bases and J dropped 0 bases, with 12 bases sitting between them. From germline, CDR1 is GTSNPN and CDR2 SVGIG (reference sequence).

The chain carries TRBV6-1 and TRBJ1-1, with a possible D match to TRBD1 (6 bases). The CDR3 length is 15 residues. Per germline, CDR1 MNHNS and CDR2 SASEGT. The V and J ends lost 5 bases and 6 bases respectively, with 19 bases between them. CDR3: CASSRGLQGLPEAFF. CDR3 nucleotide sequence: TGTGCCAGCAGTAGAGGACTACAGGGCCTTCCTGAAGCTTTCTTT.

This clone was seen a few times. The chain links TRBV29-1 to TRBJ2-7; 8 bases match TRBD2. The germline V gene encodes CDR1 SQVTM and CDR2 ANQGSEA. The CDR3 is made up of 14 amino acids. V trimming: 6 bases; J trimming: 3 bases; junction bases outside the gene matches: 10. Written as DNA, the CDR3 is TGCAGCGTAAGCCATGGCGGGAGGTTCTACGAGCAGTACTTC. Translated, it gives CSVSHGGRFYEQYF.

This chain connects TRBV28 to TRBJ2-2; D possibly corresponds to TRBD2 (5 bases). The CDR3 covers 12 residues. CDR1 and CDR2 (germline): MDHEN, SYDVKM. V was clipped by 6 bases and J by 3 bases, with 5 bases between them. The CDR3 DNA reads TGTGCCAGCAGGGAGGACACCGGGGAGCTGTTTTTT. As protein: CASREDTGELFF.

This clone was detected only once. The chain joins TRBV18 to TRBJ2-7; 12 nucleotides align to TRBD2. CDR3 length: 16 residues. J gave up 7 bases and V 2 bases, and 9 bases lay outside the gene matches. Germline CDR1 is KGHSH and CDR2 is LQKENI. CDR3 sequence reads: CASSPSYGLAGFEQYF. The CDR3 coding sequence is TGTGCCAGCTCACCATCGTACGGACTAGCGGGATTTGAGCAGTACTTC.

CDR3 residues: CASSLYFDRLNTGELFF. CDR3 bases: TGTGCCAGCAGTTTATATTTCGACAGATTGAACACCGGGGAGCTGTTTTTT. The chain carries TRBV27 and TRBJ2-2, with D perhaps TRBD1 (5 bases). This CDR3 is built from 17 residues. Germline assignment: CDR1 MNHEY and CDR2 SMNVEV (reference sequence). The V gene lost 1 base and the J gene lost 1 base, with 13 bases spanning the gap.

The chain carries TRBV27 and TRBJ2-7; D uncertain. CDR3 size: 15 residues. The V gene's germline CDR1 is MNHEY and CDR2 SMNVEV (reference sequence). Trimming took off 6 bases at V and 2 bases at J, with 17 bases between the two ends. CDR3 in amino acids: CASRLELPLTYEQYF. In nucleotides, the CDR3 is TGTGCCAGCAGGCTCGAGTTACCCCTAACCTACGAGCAGTACTTC.

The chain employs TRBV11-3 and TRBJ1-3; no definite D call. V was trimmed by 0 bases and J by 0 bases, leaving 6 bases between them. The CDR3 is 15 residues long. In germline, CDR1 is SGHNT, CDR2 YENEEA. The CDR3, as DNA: TGTGCCAGCAGCTTAGAGGGCAGCTCTGGAAACACCATATATTTT. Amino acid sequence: CASSLEGSSGNTIYF.

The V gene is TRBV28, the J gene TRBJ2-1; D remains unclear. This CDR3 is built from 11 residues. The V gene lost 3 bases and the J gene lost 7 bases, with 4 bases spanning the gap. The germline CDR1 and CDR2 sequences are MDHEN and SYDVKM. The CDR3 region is CASSFENEQFF. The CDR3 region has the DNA TGTGCCAGCAGTTTTGAGAATGAGCAGTTCTTC.

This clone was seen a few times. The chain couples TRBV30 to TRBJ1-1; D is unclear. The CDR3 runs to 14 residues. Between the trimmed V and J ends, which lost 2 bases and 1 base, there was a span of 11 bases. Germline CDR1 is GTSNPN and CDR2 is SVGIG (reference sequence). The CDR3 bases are TGTGCCTGGAGTCCACGGGTACGGAACACTGAAGCTTTCTTT. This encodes CAWSPRVRNTEAFF.

CDR3: CASSREGGDRLQETQYF. CDR3 DNA: TGTGCCAGCAGCAGGGAGGGGGGGGACAGACTCCAAGAGACCCAGTACTTC. The chain links TRBV5-4 to TRBJ2-5, with D perhaps matching TRBD1 or TRBD2 (7 bases each). The ends were cut back, 4 bases at V and 1 base at J, with 20 bases in the middle. The length of the CDR3 is 17 residues. Looked up from germline, CDR1 is SGHNT and CDR2 is YYREEE (reference sequence). The full variable domain, completed using reference TRBV5-4 and TRBJ2-5, is ETGVTQSPTHLIKTRGQQVTLRCSSQSGHNTVSWYQQALGQGPQFIFQYYREEENGRGNFPPRFSGLQFPNYSSELNVNALELDDSALYLCASSREGGDRLQETQYFGPGTRLLVL.

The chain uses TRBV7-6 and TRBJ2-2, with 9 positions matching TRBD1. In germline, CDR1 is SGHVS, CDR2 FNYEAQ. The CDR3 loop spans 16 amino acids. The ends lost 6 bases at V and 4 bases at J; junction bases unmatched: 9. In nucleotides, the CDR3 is TGTGCCAGCAGTCCAGGTGGACAGGGGATCACCGGGGAGCTGTTTTTT. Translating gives CASSPGGQGITGELFF.

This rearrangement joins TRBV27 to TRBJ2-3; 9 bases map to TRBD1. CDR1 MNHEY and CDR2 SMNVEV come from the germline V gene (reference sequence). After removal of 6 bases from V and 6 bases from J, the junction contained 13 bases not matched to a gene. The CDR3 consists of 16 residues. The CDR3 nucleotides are TGTGCCAGCAGAAAAAAGCCGGGACAGGGCTTGGATACGCAGTATTTT. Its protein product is CASRKKPGQGLDTQYF.